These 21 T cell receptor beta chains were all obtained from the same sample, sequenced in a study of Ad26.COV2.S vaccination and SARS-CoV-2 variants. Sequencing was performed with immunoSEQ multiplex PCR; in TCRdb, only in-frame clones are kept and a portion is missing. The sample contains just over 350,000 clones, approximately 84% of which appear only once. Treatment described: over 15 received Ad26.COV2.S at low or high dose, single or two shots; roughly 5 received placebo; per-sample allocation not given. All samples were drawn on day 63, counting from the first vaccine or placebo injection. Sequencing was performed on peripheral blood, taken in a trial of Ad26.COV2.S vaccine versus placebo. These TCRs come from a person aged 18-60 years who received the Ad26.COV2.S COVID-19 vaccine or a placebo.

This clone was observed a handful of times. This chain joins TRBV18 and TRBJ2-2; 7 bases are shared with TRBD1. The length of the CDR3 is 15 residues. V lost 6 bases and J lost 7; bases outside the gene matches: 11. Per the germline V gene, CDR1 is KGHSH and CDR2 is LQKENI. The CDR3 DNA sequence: TGTGCCAGCTCCCGAAGACAGGGCGTTCACGGGGAGCTGTTTTTT. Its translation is CASSRRQGVHGELFF.

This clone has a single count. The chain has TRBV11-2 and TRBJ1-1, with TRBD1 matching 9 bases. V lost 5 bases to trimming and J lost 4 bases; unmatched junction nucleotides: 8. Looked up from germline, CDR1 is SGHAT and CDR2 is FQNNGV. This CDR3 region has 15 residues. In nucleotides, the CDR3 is TGTGCCAGCAGCCTACAGGGGGCCTCTATCACTGAAGCTTTCTTT. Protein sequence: CASSLQGASITEAFF.

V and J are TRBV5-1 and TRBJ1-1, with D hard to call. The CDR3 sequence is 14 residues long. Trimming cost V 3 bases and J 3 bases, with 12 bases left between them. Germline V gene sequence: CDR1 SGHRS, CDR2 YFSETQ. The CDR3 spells CASSYYGRDTEAFF. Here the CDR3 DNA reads TGCGCCAGCAGCTACTACGGACGGGACACTGAAGCTTTCTTT.

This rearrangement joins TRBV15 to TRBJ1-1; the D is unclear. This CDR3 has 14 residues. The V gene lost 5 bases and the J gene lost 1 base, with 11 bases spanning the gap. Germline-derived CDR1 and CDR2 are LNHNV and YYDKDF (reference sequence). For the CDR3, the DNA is TGTGCCACCAGCTTTCGACGGGAGAACACTGAAGCTTTCTTT. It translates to CATSFRRENTEAFF.

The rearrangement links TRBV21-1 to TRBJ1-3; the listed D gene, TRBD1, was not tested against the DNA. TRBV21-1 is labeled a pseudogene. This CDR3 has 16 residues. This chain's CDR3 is CASSKVRGKAGNTIYF. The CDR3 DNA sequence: TGTGCCAGCAGCAAAGTAAGGGGAAAGGCTGGAAACACCATATATTTT.

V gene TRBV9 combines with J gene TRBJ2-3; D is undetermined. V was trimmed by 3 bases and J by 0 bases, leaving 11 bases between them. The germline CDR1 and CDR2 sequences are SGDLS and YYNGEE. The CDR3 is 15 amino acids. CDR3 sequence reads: CASSATFASTDTQYF. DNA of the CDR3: TGTGCCAGCAGCGCGACTTTTGCTAGCACAGATACGCAGTATTTT.

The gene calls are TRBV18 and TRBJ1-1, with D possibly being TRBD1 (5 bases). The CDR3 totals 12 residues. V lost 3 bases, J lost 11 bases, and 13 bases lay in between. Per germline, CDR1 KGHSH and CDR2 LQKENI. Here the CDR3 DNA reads TGTGCCAGCTCACCGGGGGTTCGCGAGGCTTTCTTT. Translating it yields CASSPGVREAFF.

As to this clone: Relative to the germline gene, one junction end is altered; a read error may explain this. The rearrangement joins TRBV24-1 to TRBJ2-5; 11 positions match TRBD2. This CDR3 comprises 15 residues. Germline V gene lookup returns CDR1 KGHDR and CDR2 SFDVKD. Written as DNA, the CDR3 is TGTGCCACCAGTGATTCCGGGACTAGCGGCGATCAATTCCACTTC. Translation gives CATSDSGTSGDQFHF.

DNA for the CDR3: TGCGCCAGCAGCCCCGGGACATACTACGAGCAGTACTTC. Translation gives CASSPGTYYEQYF. The V call is TRBV5-1, the J call TRBJ2-7; D perhaps matches TRBD1 (6 bases). Deletions cut 4 bases from V and 3 bases from J, with 11 bases between. The CDR3 totals 13 residues. Germline-derived CDR1 and CDR2 are SGHRS and YFSETQ.

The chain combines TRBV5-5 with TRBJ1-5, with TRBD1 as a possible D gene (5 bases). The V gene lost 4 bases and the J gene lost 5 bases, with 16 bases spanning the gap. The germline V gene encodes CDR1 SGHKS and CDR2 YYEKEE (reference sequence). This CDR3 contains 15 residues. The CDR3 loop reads CASSATDLGDQPQHF. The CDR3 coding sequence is TGTGCCAGCAGCGCCACGGATCTGGGGGATCAGCCCCAGCATTTT.

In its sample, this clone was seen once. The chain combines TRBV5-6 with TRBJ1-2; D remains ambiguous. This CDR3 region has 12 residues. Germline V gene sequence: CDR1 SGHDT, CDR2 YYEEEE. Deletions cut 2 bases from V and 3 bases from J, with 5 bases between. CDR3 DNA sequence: TGTGCCAGCAGCTTACGACACTATGGCTACACCTTC. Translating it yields CASSLRHYGYTF.

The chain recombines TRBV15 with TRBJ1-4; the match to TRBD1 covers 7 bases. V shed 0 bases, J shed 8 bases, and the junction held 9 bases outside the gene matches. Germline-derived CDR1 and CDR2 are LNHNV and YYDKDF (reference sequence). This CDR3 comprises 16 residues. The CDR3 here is CATSRDSRGLNEKLFF. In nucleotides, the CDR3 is TGTGCCACCAGCAGAGATAGCAGGGGGTTAAACGAAAAACTGTTTTTT.

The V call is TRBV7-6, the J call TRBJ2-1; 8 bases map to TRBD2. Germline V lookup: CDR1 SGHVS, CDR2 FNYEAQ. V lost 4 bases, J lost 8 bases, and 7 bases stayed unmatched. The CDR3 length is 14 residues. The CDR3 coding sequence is TGTGCCAGCAGCTCCCCGGTAGCGGGACATGAGCAGTTCTTC. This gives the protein CASSSPVAGHEQFF.

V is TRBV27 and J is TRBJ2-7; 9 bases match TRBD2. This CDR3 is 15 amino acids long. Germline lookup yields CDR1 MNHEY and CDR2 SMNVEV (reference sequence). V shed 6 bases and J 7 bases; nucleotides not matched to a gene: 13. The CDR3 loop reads CASSGSGRGVWEQYF. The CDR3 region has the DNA TGTGCCAGCAGCGGTAGCGGGAGAGGGGTGTGGGAGCAGTACTTC.

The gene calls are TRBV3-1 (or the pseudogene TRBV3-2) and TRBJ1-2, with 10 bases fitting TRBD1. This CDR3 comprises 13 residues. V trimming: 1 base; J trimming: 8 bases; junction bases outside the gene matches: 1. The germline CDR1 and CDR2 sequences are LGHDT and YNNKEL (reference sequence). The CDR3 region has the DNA TGTGCCAGCAGCCAAGCGGACAGGGGGGGCTACACCTTC. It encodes CASSQADRGGYTF.

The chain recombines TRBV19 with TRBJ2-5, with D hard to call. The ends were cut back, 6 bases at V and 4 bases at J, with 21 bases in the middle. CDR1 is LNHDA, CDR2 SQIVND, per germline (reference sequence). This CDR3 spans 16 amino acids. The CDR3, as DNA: TGTGCCAGTAGCCCCCTTGGTGACGCGCGAGGAGAGACCCAGTACTTC. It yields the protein CASSPLGDARGETQYF.

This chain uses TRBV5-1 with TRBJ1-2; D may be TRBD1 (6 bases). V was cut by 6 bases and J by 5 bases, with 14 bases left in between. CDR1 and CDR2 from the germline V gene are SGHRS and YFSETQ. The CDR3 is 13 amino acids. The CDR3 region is CASTWGPGYGYTF. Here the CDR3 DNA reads TGCGCCAGCACCTGGGGGCCGGGGTATGGCTACACCTTC. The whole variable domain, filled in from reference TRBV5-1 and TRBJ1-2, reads KAGVTQTPRYLIKTRGQQVTLSCSPISGHRSVSWYQQTPGQGLQFLFEYFSETQRNKGNFPGRFSGRQFSNSRSEMNVSTLELGDSALYLCASTWGPGYGYTFGSGTRLTVV.

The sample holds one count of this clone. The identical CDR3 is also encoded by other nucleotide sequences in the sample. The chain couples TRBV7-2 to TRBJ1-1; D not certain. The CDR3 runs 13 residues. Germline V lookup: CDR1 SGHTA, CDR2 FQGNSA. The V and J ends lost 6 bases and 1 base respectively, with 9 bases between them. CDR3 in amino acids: CASRLRENTEAFF. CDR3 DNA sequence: TGTGCCAGCAGGCTGCGGGAGAACACTGAAGCTTTCTTT.

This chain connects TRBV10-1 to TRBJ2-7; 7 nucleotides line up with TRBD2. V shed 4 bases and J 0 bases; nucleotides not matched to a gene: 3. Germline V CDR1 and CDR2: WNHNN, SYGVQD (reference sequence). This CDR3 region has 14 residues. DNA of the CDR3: TGCGCCAGCAGTGGAGCGGGGACCTCCTACGAGCAGTACTTC. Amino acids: CASSGAGTSYEQYF.

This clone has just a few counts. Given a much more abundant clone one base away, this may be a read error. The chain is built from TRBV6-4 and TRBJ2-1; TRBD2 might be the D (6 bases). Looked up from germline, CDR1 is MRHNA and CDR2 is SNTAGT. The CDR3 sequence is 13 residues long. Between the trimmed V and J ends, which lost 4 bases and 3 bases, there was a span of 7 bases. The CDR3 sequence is CASSAGDYNEQFF. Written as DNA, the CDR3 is TGTGCCAGCAGTGCGGGAGACTACAATGAGCAGTTCTTC.

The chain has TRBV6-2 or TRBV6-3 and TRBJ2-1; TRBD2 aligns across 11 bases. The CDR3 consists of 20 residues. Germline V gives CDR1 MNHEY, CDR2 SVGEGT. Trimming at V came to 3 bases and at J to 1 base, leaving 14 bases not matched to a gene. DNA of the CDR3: TGTGCCAGCAGTTATCCCGGGACTAGCGGATCTAGGGGTTCCTACAATGAGCAGTTCTTC. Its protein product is CASSYPGTSGSRGSYNEQFF.